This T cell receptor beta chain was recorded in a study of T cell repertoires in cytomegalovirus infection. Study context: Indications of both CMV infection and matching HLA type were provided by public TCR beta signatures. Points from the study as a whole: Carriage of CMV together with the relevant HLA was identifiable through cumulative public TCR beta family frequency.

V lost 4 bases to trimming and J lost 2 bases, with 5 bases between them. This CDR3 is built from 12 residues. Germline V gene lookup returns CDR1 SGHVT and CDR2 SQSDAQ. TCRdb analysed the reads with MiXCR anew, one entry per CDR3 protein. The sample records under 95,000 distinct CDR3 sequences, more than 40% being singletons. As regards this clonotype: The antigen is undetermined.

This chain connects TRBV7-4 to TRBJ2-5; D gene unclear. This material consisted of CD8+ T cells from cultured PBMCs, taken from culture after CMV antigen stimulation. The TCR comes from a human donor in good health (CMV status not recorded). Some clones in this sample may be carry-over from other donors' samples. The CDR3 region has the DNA TGTGCCAGCAGCTCCCATCAAGAGACCCAGTACTTC. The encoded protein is CASSSHQETQYF. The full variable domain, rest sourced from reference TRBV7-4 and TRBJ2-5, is GAGVSQSPRYKVAKRGRDVALRCDSISGHVTLYWYRQTLGQGSEVLTYSQSDAQRDKSGRPSGRFSAERPERSVSTLKIQRTEQGDSAVYLCASSSHQETQYFGPGTRLLVL.